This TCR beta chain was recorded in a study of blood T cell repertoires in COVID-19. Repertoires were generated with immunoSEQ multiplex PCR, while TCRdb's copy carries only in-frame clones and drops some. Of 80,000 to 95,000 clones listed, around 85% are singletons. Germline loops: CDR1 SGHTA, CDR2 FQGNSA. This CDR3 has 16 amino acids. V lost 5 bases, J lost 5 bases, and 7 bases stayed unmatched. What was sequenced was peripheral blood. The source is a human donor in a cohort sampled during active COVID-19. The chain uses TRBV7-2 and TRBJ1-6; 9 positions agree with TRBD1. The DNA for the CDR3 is TGTGCCAGCAGCCTTAGGACAGGGGATAATAATTCACCCCTCCACTTT. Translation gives CASSLRTGDNNSPLHF.